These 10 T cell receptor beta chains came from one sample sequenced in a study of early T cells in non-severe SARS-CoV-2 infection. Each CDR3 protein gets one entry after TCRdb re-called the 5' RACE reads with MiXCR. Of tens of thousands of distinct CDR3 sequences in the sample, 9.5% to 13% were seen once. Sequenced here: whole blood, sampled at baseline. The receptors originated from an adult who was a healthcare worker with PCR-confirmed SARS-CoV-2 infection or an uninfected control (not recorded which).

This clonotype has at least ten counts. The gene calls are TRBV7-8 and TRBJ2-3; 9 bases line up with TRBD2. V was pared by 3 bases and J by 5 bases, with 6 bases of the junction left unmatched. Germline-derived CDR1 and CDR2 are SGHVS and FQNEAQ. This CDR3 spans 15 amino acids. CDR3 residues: CASSLGGGAIDTQYF. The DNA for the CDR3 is TGTGCCAGCAGCTTGGGCGGGGGGGCCATAGATACGCAGTATTTT.

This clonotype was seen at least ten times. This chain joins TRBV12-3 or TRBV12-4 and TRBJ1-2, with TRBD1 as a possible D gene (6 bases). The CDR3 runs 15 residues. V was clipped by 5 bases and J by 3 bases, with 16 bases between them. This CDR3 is CASSRWAGADYGYTF. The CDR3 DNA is TGTGCCAGCAGTCGCTGGGCAGGGGCGGACTATGGCTACACCTTC.

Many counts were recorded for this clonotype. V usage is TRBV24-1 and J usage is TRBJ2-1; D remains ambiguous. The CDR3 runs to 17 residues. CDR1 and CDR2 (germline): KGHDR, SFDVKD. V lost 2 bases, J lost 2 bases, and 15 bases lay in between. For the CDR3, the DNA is TGTGCCACCAGTGATTCTGGGCAGAAGGAGCCCTACAATGAGCAGTTCTTC. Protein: CATSDSGQKEPYNEQFF.

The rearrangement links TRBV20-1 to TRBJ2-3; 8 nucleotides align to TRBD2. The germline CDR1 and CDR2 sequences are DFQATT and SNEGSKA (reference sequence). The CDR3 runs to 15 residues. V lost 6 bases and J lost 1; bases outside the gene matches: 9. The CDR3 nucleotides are TGCAGTGCAATTTACGGGGGGGCCGGCACAGATACGCAGTATTTT. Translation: CSAIYGGAGTDTQYF.

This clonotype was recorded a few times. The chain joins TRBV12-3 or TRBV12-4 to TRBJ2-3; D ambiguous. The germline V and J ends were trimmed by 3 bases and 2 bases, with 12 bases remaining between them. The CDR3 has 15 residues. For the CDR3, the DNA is TGTGCCAGCAGTTTGGAGTTAGTGGACACAGATACGCAGTATTTT. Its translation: CASSLELVDTDTQYF.

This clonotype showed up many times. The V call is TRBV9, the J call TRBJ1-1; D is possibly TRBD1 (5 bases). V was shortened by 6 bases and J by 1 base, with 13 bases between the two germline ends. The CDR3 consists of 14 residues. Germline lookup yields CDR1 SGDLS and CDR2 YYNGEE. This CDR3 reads CASTLGGTNTEAFF. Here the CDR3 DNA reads TGTGCCAGCACCCTCGGGGGGACGAACACTGAAGCTTTCTTT.

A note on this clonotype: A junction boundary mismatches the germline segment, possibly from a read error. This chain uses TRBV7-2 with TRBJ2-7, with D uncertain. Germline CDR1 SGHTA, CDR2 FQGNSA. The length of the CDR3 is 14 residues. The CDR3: CASSRPNPRNEQYF. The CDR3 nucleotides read TGCGCCAGCAGTCGACCCAACCCGAGAAACGAGCAGTACTTC.

The DNA of the CDR3 is TGTGCCAGCAGCTTAGGGGCGGGGATACAAGAGACCCAGTACTTC. Translated: CASSLGAGIQETQYF. The V gene is TRBV7-2, the J gene TRBJ2-5; D is possibly TRBD2 (6 bases). The V end was cut by 1 base, the J end by 2 bases, with 11 bases between. In germline, CDR1 is SGHTA, CDR2 FQGNSA. The CDR3 runs 15 residues.

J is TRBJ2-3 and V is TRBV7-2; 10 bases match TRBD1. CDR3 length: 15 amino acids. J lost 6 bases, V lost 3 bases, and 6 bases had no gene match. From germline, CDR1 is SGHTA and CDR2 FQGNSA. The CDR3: CASSFDRGHRDTQYF. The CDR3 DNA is TGTGCCAGCAGCTTCGACAGGGGGCACAGGGATACGCAGTATTTT.

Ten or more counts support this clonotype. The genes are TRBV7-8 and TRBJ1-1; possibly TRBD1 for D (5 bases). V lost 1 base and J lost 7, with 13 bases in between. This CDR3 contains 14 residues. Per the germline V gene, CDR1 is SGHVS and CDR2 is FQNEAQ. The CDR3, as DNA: TGTGCCAGCAGCTTAGTCGGGACCGACTTTGAAGCTTTCTTT. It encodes CASSLVGTDFEAFF.